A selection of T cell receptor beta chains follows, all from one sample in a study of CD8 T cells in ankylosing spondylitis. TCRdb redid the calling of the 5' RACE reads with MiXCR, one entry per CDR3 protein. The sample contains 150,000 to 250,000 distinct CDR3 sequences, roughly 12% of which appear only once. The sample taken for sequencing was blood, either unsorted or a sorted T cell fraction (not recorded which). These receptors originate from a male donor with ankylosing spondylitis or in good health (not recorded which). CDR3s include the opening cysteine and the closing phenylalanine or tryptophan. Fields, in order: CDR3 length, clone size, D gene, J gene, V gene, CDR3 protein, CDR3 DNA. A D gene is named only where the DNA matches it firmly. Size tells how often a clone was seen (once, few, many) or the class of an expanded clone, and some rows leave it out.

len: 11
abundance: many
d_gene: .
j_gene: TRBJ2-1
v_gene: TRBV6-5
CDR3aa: CASSSGDEQFF
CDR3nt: TGTGCCAGCAGTTCGGGAGATGAGCAGTTCTTC

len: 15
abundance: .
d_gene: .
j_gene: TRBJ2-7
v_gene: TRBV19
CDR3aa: CASSIAWGPSYEQYF
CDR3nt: TGTGCCAGTAGTATAGCATGGGGGCCTTCCTACGAGCAGTACTTC

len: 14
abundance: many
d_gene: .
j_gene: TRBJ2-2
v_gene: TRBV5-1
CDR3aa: CASSLGDITGELFF
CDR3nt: TGCGCCAGCAGCTTGGGGGACATCACCGGGGAGCTGTTTTTT

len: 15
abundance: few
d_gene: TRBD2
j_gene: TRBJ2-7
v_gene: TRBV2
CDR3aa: CASSEVTSGSDEQYF
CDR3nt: TGTGCCAGCAGTGAAGTAACTAGCGGGAGTGACGAGCAGTACTTC

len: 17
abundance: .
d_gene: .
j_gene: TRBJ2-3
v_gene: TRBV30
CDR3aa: CAWSSLRAAGFTDTQYF
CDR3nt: TGTGCCTGGAGCTCACTTAGGGCGGCGGGCTTCACAGATACGCAGTATTTT

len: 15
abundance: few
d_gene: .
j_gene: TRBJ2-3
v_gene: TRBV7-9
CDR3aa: CASSPHGGSTDTQYF
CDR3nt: TGTGCCAGCAGCCCCCACGGGGGCAGCACAGATACGCAGTATTTT

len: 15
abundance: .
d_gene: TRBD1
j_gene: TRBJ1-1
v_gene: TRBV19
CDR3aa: CASSRGQMMNTEAFF
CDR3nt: TGTGCCAGTAGTAGGGGACAGATGATGAACACTGAAGCTTTCTTT

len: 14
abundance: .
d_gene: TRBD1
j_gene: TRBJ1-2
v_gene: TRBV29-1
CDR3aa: CSVAGQGGDYGYTF
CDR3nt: TGCAGCGTTGCGGGACAGGGGGGTGACTATGGCTACACCTTC

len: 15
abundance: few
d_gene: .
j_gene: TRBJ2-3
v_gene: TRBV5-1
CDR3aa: CASSLVGDPTDTQYF
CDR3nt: TGCGCCAGCAGCTTGGTGGGGGACCCCACAGATACGCAGTATTTT

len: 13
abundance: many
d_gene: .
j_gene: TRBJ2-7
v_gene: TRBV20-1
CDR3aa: CSARLWSSYEQYF
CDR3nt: TGCAGTGCTAGGTTGTGGAGCTCCTACGAGCAGTACTTC

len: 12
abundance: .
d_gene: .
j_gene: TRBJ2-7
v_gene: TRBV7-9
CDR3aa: CALVTASYEQYF
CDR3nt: TGTGCCCTCGTGACAGCCTCCTACGAGCAGTACTTC

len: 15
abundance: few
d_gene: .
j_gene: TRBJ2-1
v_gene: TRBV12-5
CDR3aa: CASGLVRAGLNEQFF
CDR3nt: TGTGCTAGTGGTTTGGTACGGGCAGGGCTCAATGAGCAGTTCTTC

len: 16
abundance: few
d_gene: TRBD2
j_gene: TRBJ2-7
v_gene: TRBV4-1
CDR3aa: CASSPRGSGGSYEQYF
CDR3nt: TGCGCCAGCAGCCCCCGAGGGAGCGGGGGATCCTACGAGCAGTACTTC

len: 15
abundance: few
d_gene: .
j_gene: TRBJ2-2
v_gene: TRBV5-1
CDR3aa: CASSPGGGSDGELFF
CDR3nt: TGCGCCAGCAGCCCCGGAGGGGGGTCAGACGGGGAGCTGTTTTTT

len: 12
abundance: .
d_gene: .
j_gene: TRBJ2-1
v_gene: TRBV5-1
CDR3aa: CASSSVVNEQFF
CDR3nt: TGCGCCAGCAGCTCAGTAGTCAATGAGCAGTTCTTC

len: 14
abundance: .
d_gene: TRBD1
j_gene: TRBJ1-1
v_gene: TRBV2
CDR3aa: CASRDRGLGTEAFF
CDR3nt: TGTGCCAGCAGGGACAGGGGGCTGGGAACTGAAGCTTTCTTT

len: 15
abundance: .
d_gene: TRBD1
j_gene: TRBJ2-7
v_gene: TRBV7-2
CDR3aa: CASSSIGTGDHEQYF
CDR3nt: TGTGCCAGCAGCTCCATAGGGACAGGGGACCACGAGCAGTACTTC

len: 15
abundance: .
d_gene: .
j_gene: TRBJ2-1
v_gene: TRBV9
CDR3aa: CASSVGNGIYNEQFF
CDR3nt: TGTGCCAGCAGCGTAGGGAACGGGATCTACAATGAGCAGTTCTTC

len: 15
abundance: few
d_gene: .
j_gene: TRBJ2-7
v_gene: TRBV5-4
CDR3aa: CASSFEPWGDSEKLF
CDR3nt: TGTGCCAGCAGCTTCGAACCCTGGGGTGACTCGGAAAAACTATTC

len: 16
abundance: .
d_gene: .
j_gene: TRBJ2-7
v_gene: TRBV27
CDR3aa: CASSVHGTNFFYEQYF
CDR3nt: TGTGCCAGCAGTGTACACGGGACCAACTTTTTCTACGAGCAGTACTTC

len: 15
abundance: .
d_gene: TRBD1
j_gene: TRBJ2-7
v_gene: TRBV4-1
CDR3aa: CASSKINRGNYEQYF
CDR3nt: TGCGCCAGCAGTAAAATAAACAGGGGCAACTACGAGCAGTACTTC

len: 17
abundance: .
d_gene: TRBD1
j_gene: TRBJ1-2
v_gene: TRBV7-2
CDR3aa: CASSPYIPGTGTYGYTF
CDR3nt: TGTGCCAGCAGCCCGTATATCCCAGGGACAGGGACTTATGGCTACACCTTC

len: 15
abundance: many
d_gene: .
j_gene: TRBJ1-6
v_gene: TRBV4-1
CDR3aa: CASSQEPSGNSPLHF
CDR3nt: TGCGCCAGCAGCCAAGAACCTTCGGGGAATTCACCCCTCCACTTT

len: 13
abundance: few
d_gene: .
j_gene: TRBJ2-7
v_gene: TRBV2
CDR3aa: CASSDKLLAMQYF
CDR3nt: TGTGCCAGCAGTGATAAGCTACTTGCGATGCAGTACTTC

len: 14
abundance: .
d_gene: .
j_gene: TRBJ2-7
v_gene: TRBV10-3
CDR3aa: CAISDPRTDHEQYF
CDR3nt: TGTGCCATCAGTGATCCAAGGACCGACCACGAGCAGTACTTC

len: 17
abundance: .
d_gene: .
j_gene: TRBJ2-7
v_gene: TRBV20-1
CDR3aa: CSARERTDLWSSYEQYF
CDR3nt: TGCAGTGCTAGAGAAAGGACAGATCTTTGGAGCTCCTACGAGCAGTACTTC

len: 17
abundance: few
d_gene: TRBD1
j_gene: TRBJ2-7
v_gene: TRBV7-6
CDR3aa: CASSLEGRTGFFGEQYF
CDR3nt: TGTGCCAGCAGCTTAGAAGGCCGGACAGGGTTTTTTGGCGAGCAGTACTTC

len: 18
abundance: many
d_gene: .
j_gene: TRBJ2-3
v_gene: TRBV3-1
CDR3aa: CASSPFPNTRVDTDTQYF
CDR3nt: TGTGCCAGCAGCCCGTTTCCCAACACGAGGGTCGACACAGATACGCAGTATTTT

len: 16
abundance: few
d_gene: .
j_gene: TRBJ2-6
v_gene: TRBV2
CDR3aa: CASTGYSYSGANVLTF
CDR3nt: TGTGCCAGCACCGGTTACAGCTACTCTGGGGCCAACGTCCTGACTTTC

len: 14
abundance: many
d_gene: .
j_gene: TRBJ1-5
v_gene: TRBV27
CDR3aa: CASGIVGRGQPQHF
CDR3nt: TGTGCCAGCGGGATAGTTGGTCGGGGTCAGCCCCAGCATTTT

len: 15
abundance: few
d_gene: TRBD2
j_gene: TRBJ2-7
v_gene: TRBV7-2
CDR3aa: CASSSYETSVYEQYF
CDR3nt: TGTGCCAGCAGTTCCTACGAGACTAGCGTTTACGAGCAGTACTTC

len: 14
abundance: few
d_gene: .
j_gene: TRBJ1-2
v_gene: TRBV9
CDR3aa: CASSATTGFDGYTF
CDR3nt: TGTGCCAGCAGCGCGACTACAGGTTTCGATGGCTACACCTTC

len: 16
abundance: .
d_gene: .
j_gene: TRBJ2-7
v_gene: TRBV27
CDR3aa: CASSSSTSGSSYEQYF
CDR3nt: .

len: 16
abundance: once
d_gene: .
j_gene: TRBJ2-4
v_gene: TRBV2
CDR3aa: CASSTPRGGVENIQYF
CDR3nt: TGTGCCAGCAGTACCCCCAGGGGGGGAGTCGAAAACATTCAGTACTTC

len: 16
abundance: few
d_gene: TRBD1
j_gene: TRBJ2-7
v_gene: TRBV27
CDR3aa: CASSLRGQGVSYEQYF
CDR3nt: TGTGCCAGCAGTTTACGGGGACAGGGGGTCTCCTACGAGCAGTACTTC

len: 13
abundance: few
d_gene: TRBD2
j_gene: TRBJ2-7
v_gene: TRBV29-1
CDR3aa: CSVAGGSIYEQYF
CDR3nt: TGCAGCGTTGCGGGCGGGAGCATTTACGAGCAGTACTTC

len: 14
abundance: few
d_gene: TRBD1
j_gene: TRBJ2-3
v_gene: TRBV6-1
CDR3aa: CASVTGGGTDTQYF
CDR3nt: TGTGCCAGCGTCACAGGGGGCGGAACAGATACGCAGTATTTT

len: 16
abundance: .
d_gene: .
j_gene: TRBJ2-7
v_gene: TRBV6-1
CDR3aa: CASGIQGLTLPYEQYF
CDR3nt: TGTGCCAGCGGGATACAGGGACTAACACTCCCCTACGAGCAGTACTTC